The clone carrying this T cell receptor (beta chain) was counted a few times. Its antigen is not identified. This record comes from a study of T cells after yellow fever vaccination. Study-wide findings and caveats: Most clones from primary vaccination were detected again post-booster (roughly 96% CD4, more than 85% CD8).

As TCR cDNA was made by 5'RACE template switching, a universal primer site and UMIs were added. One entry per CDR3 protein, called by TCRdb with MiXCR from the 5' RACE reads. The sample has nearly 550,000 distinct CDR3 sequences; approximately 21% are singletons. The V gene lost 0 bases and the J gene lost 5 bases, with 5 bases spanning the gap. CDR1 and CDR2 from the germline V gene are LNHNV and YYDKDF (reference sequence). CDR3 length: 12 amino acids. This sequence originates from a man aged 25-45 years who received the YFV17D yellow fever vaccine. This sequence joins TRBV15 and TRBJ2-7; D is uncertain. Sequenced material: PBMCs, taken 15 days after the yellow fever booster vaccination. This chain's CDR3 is CATSRDHDEQYF. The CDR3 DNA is TGTGCCACCAGCAGAGATCATGACGAGCAGTACTTC.